The sequence of this T cell receptor beta chain was determined in a study of cytotoxic CD8 clonotypes in ibrutinib-treated CLL. Overall study context: Response samples were taken after a median of approximately 11 months on treatment, range 6 to 36.

The CDR3 has 16 amino acids. V gave up 0 bases and J gave up 4 bases; unmatched junction bases: 6. Germline V gene lookup returns CDR1 KGHSH and CDR2 LQKENI. Some clones are missing from TCRdb's copy, which holds only in-frame ones; the method was immunoSEQ multiplex PCR. Here the sample spans approximately 70,000 clones, 70% to 90% being singletons. This chain connects TRBV18 to TRBJ2-3; TRBD1 matches 8 bases. The TCR comes from a human donor with chronic lymphocytic leukemia. The specimen was PBMCs, collected at disease progression, from a patient treated with ibrutinib. CDR3 sequence reads: CASSPPRTGFPDTQYF. CDR3 in DNA: TGTGCCAGCTCACCACCGAGGACAGGGTTTCCAGATACGCAGTATTTT.